This paragraph reports one T cell receptor beta chain. What it recognizes is unknown. The sample originates from a study of persistence of HIV-infected CD4 T cells. This was the immunoSEQ version 4 assay in survey mode. Here immunoSEQ multiplex PCR was the method, and the copy in TCRdb shows in-frame clones only, minus some. The sample has some 37,000 clones, roughly 80% seen once. This CDR3 is built from 11 residues. V shed 6 bases and J shed 2 bases, with 7 bases lying between them. Germline CDR1 reads SQVTM; CDR2 reads ANQGSEA. Overlapping HIV-1 Gag 15-mer peptides at about 1 ug per peptide per mL were used. Memory cells lacking CD40L and CD69 with high CD45RO were sorted.

The TCR was taken from an adult with HIV. The donor label of this sample is uncertain. The rearrangement uses TRBV29-1 and TRBJ1-1; D remains unclear. The sample consisted of cultured CD4+ T cells from PBMCs, taken from a patient who received antiretroviral therapy. The DNA of the CDR3 is TGCAGCGTCGCAGCAAACACTGAAGCTTTCTTT. Amino acid sequence: CSVAANTEAFF.